One and the same sample provided the 8 T cell receptor beta chains below, sequenced in a study of shared clonotypes between healthy human individuals. Profiling relied on immunoSEQ multiplex PCR, and the TCRdb table lists in-frame clones only, not all of them. In the table there are some 690,000 clones, 90% of which are singletons. The sequenced material came from memory CD8+ T cells from PBMCs. As for subset: CD45RO+ cells pooled with CCR7-negative TemRA cells. Source of these receptors: a man between 18 and 29 years old in good health. Some clones in this sample may be carry-over from other donors' samples.

The J gene is TRBJ1-1, the V gene TRBV14, with TRBD1 as a possible D gene (5 bases). Germline V gene lookup returns CDR1 SGHDN and CDR2 FVKESK. Deletions cut 2 bases from V and 0 bases from J, with 10 bases between. The CDR3 length is 15 residues. CDR3 bases: TGTGCCAGCAGCCAACTGAGGGGAATGAACACTGAAGCTTTCTTT. It translates to CASSQLRGMNTEAFF.

This chain connects TRBV7-9 to TRBJ2-5; 9 bases are shared with TRBD1. From germline, CDR1 is SEHNR and CDR2 FQNEAQ (reference sequence). The CDR3 loop spans 14 amino acids. The ends lost 4 bases at V and 7 bases at J; junction bases unmatched: 7. The chain's CDR3 is CASSSPGQGGTQYF. In DNA form, the CDR3 reads TGTGCCAGCAGCTCGCCGGGACAGGGCGGGACCCAGTACTTC. Variable domain in full (rest from reference TRBV7-9 and TRBJ2-5): DTGVSQNPRHKITKRGQNVTFRCDPISEHNRLYWYRQTLGQGPEFLTYFQNEAQLEKSRLLSDRFSAERPKGSFSTLEIQRTEQGDSAMYLCASSSPGQGGTQYFGPGTRLLVL.

The V and J genes are TRBV5-1 and TRBJ2-1; D is uncertain. V lost 0 bases to trimming and J lost 7 bases, with 8 bases between them. Germline V CDR1 and CDR2: SGHRS, YFSETQ. This CDR3 has 13 amino acids. The CDR3 region is CASSLGSPNEQFF. The CDR3 DNA is TGCGCCAGCAGCTTGGGCTCCCCGAATGAGCAGTTCTTC.

The V and J genes are TRBV7-3 and TRBJ1-1; no firm D call. Germline V gene data show CDR1 as SGHTA and CDR2 as FQGTGA. CDR3 length: 16 residues. The V end was cut by 4 bases, the J end by 0 bases, with 15 bases between. In nucleotides, the CDR3 is TGTGCCAGCAGCTCGATGGTACGAGGGATGAACACTGAAGCTTTCTTT. This translates into CASSSMVRGMNTEAFF. The complete variable domain, with remaining parts taken from reference TRBV7-3 and TRBJ1-1, reads GAGVSQTPSNKVTEKGKYVELRCDPISGHTALYWYRQSLGQGPEFLIYFQGTGAADDSGLPNDRFFAVRPEGSVSTLKIQRTERGDSAVYLCASSSMVRGMNTEAFFGQGTRLTVV.

The rearrangement uses TRBV27 and TRBJ2-2, with 7 bases aligning to TRBD1. The trim removed 3 bases at V and 7 bases at J, leaving 8 bases unmatched. Germline lookup yields CDR1 MNHEY and CDR2 SMNVEV (reference sequence). The CDR3 consists of 15 residues. The CDR3 reads CASSFHDRADGELFF. The CDR3 DNA reads TGTGCCAGCAGTTTCCACGACAGGGCGGACGGGGAGCTGTTTTTT.

This rearrangement joins TRBV11-3 to TRBJ1-3; TRBD1 is a possible D gene (5 bases). Germline V gene data show CDR1 as SGHNT and CDR2 as YENEEA. The CDR3 covers 15 residues. The V gene lost 5 bases and the J gene lost 3 bases, with 14 bases spanning the gap. CDR3 DNA sequence: TGTGCCAGCAGCGAAGGGACCGCAGATGGAAACACCATATATTTT. Its translation: CASSEGTADGNTIYF. The complete variable domain, with remaining parts taken from reference TRBV11-3 and TRBJ1-3, reads EAGVVQSPRYKIIEKKQPVAFWCNPISGHNTLYWYLQNLGQGPELLIRYENEEAVDDSQLPKDRFSAERLKGVDSTLKIQPAELGDSAVYLCASSEGTADGNTIYFGEGSWLTVV.

J is TRBJ2-3 and V is TRBV29-1; 7 nucleotides match TRBD2. CDR1 and CDR2 (germline): SQVTM, ANQGSEA. V shed 1 base and J 4 bases; nucleotides not matched to a gene: 14. The CDR3 has 17 amino acids. CDR3 sequence: CSVEGGPSKRGPDTQYF. As DNA, the CDR3 is TGCAGCGTTGAAGGGGGTCCTTCAAAGCGGGGCCCAGATACGCAGTATTTT.

The gene calls are TRBV27 and TRBJ1-5; D perhaps matches TRBD1 (6 bases). Germline CDR1 and CDR2: MNHEY and SMNVEV (reference sequence). The CDR3 contains 15 residues. V lost 5 bases and J lost 2, with 13 bases in between. The CDR3 coding sequence is TGTGCCAGCAGTCCAGGGGCGACGGGCAATCAGCCCCAGCATTTT. It specifies CASSPGATGNQPQHF.